Included here is one TCR beta chain sequence, with context. Its specific antigen is unknown. No base qualities exist here, and no much larger clone lies one base off it. The data were taken from a study of technical replicates of blood from a few donors (dated 2017 in TCRdb). CDR1 and CDR2 were assigned from the germline V gene as SGHRS and YFSETQ. Relative to germline, V is missing 0 bases and J is missing 8 bases, with 9 bases of the junction outside any gene match. The CDR3 sequence holds 16 residues, the cysteine and phenylalanine included. Kept here is only the CDR3 DNA, which spans 48 bases and is read in frame from base 1. The receptor library was made with the immunoSEQ multiplex PCR assay. This immuneACCESS table, as held by TCRdb, lists in-frame sequences with V and J called but not all clones. Of the missing ones, under half trace to an unresolved V gene in checked studies; the others have no known cause. Present in this sample are tens of thousands of clones, around 96% of which were seen just once. Of the sample, 0.35% to 0.4% falls within the top ten clones.

Sequenced input: T cells isolated from PBMCs. In this chain, TRBV5-1 is recombined with TRBJ1-4; 8 central bases correspond to TRBD1. This TCR came from a human donor in good health. This receptor carries the CDR3 CASSLDRTGLEEKLFF. The nucleotide sequence is given as TGCGCCAGCAGCTTGGATCGGACAGGGCTAGAAGAAAAACTGTTTTTT.